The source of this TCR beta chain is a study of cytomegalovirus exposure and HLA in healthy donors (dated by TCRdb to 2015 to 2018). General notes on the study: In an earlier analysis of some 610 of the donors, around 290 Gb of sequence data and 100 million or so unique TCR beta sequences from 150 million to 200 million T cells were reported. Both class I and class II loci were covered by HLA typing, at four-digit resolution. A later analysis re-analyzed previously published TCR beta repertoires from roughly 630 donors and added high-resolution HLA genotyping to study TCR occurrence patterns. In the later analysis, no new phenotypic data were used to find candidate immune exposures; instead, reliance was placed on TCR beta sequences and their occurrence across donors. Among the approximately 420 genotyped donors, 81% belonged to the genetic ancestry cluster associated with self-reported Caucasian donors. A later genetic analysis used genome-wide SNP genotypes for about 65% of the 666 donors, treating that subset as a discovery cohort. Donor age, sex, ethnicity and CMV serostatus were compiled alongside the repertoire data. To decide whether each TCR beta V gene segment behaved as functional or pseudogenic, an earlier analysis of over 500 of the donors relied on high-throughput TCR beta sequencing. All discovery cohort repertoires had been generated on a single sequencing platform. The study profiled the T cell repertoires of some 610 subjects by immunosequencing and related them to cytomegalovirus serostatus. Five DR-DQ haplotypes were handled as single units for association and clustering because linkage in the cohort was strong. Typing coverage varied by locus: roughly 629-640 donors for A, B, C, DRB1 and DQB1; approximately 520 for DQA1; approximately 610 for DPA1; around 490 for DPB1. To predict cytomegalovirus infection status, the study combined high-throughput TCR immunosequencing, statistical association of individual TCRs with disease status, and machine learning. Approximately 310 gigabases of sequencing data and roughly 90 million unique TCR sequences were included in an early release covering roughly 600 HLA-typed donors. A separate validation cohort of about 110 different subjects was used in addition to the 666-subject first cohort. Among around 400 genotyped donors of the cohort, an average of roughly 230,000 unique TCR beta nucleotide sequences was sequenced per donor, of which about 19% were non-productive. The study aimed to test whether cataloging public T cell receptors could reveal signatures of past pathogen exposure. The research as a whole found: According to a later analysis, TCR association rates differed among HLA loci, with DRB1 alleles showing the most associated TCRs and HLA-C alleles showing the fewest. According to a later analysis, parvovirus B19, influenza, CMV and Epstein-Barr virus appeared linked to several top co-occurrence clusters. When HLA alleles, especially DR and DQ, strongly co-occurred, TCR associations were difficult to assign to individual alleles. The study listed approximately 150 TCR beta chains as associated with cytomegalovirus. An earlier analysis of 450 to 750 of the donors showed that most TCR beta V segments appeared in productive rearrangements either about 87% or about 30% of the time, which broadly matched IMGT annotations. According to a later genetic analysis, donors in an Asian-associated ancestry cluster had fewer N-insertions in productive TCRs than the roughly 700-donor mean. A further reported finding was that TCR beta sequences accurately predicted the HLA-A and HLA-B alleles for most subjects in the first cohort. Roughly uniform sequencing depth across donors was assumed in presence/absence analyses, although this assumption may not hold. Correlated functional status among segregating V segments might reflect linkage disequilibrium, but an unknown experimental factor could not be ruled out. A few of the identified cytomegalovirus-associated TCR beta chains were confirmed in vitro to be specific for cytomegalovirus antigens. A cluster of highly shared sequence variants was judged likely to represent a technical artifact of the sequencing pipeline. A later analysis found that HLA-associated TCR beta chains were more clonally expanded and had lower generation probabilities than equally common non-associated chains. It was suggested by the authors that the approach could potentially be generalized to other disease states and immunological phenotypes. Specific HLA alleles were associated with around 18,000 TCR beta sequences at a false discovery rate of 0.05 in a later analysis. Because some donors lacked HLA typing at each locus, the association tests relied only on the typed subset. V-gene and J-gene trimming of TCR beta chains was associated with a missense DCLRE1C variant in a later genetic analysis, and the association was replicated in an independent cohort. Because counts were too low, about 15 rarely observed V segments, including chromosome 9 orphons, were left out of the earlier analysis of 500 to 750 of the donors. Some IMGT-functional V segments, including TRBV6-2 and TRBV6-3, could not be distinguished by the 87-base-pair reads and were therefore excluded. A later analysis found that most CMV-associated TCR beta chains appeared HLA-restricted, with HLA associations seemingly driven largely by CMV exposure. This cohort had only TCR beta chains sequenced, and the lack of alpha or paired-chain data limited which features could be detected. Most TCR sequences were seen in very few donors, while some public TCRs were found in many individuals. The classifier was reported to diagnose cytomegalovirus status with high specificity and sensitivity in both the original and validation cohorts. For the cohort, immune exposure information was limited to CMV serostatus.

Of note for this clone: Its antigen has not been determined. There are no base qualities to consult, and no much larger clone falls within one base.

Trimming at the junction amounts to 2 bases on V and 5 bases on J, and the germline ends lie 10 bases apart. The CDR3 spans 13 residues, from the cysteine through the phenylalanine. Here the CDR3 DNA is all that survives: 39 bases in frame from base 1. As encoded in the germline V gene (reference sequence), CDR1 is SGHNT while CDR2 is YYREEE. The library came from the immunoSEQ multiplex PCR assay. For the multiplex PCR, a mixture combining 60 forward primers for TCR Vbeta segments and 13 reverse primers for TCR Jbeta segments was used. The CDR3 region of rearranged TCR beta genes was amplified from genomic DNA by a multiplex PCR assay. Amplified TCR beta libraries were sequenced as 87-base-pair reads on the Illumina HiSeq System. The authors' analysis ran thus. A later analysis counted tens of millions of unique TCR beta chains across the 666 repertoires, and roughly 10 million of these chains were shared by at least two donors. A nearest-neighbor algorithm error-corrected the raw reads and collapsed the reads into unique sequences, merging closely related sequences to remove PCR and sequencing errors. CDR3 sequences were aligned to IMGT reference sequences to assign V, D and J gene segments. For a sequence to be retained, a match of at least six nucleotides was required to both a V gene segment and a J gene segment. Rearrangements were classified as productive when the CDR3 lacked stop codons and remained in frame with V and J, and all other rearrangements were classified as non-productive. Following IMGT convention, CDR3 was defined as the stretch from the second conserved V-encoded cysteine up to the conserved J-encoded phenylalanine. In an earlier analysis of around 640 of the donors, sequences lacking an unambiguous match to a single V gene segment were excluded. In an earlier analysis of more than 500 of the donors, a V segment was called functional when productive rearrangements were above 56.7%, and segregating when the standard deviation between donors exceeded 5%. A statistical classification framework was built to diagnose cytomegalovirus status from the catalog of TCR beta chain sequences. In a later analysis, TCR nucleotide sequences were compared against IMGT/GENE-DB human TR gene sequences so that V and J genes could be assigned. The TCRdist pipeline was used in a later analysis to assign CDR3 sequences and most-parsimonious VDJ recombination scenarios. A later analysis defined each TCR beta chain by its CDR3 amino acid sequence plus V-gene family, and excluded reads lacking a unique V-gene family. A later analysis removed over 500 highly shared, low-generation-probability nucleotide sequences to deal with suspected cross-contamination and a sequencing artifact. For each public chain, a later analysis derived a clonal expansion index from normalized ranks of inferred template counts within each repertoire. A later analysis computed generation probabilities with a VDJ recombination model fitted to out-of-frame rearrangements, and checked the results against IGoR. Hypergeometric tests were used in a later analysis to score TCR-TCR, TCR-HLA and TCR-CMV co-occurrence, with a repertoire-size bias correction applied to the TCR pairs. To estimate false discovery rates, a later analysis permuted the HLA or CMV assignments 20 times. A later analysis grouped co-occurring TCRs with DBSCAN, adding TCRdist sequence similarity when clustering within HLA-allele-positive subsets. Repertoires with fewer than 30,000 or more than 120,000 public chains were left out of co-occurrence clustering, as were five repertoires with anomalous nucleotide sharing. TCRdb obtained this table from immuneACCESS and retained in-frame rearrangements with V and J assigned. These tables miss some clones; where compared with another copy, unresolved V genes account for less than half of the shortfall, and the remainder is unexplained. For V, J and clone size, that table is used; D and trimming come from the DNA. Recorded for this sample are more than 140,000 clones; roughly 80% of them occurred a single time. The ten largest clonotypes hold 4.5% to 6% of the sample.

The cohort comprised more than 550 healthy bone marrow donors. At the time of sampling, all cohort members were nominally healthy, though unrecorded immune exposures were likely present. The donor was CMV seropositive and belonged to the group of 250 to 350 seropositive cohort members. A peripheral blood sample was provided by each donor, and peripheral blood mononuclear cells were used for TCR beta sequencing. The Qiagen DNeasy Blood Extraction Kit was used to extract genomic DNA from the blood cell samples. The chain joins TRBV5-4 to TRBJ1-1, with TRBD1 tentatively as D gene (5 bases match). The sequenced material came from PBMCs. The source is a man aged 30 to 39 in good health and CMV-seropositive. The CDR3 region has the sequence CASSFQGRTEAFF. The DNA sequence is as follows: TGTGCCAGCAGCTTTCAGGGTAGGACTGAAGCTTTCTTT.